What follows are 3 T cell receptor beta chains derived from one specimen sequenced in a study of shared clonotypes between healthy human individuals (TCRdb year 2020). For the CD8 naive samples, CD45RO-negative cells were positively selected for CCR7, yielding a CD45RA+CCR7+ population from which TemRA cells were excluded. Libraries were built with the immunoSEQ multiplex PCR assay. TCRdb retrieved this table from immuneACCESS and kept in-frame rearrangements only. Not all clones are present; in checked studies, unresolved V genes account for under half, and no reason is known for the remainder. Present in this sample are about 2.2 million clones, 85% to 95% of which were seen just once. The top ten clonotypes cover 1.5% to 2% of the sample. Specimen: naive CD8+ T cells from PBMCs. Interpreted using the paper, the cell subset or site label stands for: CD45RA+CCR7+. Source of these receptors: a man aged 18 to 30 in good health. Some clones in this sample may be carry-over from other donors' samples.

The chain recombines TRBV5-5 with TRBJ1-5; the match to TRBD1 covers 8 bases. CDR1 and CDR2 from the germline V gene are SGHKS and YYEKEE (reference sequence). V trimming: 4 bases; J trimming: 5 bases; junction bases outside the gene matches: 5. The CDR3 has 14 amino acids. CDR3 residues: CASSPDREDQPQHF. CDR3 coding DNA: TGTGCCAGCAGCCCGGACAGGGAGGATCAGCCCCAGCATTTT.

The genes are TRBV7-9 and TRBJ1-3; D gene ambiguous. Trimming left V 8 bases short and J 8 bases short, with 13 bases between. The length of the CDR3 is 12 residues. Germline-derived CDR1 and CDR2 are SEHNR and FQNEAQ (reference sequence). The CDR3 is CASEYTSDTIYF. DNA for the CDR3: TGTGCCAGCGAGTACACCTCGGACACCATATATTTT. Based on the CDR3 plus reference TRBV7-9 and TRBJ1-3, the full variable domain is DTGVSQNPRHKITKRGQNVTFRCDPISEHNRLYWYRQTLGQGPEFLTYFQNEAQLEKSRLLSDRFSAERPKGSFSTLEIQRTEQGDSAMYLCASEYTSDTIYFGEGSWLTVV.

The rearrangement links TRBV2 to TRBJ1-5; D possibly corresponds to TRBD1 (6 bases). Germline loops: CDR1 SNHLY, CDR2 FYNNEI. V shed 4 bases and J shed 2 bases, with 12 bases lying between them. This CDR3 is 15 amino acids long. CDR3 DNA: TGTGCCAGCAGTGTAGGATCAGGGGGCAATCAGCCCCAGCATTTT. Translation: CASSVGSGGNQPQHF.